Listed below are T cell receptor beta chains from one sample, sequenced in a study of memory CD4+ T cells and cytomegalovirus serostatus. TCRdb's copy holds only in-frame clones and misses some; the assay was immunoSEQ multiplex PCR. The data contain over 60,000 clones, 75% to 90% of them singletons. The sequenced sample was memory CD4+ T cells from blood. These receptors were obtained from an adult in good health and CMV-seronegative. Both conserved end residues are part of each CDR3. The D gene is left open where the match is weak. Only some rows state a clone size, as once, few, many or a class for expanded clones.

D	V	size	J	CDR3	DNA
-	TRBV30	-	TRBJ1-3	CAWSVGQLGNTIYF	TGTGCCTGGAGTGTAGGACAGCTTGGAAACACCATATATTTT
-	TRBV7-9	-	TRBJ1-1	CASSLGAQGSEAFF	TGTGCCAGCAGCTTAGGGGCACAGGGTTCTGAAGCTTTCTTT
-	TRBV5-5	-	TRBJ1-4	CASSPDGFNEKLFF	TGTGCCAGCAGCCCGGACGGATTTAATGAAAAACTGTTTTTT
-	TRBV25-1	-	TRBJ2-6	CASRGAEGSGSGANVLTF	TGTGCCAGCAGGGGGGCTGAAGGCTCGGGATCTGGGGCCAACGTCCTGACTTTC
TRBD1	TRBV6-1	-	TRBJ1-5	CASGKQGAVGQPQHF	TGTGCCAGCGGCAAACAGGGGGCAGTCGGTCAGCCCCAGCATTTT
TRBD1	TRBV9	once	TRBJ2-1	CASSVVGTGSQNEQFF	TGTGCCAGCAGCGTAGTTGGGACAGGGTCCCAAAATGAGCAGTTCTTC
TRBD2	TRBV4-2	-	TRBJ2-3	CASSQGTSGRSTDTQYF	TGTGCCAGCAGCCAAGGGACTAGCGGGAGGTCGACAGATACGCAGTATTTT
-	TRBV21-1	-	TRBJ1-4	CASSKEGNRAEKLFF	TGTGCCAGCAGCAAAGAGGGGAATCGGGCGGAAAAACTGTTTTTT
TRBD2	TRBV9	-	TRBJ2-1	CASSVALAGEQFF	TGTGCCAGCAGCGTAGCACTAGCGGGAGAGCAGTTCTTC
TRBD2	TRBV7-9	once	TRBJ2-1	CASSPSGGIYNEQFF	TGTGCCAGCAGCCCAAGCGGGGGCATCTACAATGAGCAGTTCTTC
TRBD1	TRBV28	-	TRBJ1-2	CASSGGFRDSYGYTF	TGTGCCAGCAGTGGGGGATTCCGGGACAGCTATGGCTACACCTTC
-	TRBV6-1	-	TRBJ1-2	CASSETDLYGYTF	TGTGCCAGCAGTGAAACAGATTTATATGGCTACACCTTC
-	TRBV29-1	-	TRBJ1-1	CSVGGVMGGTEAFF	TGCAGCGTTGGGGGGGTAATGGGGGGCACTGAAGCTTTCTTT
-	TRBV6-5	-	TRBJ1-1	CASRPRQTNTEAFF	TGTGCCAGCAGACCCAGACAAACGAACACTGAAGCTTTCTTT
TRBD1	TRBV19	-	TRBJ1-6	CASSLGTVYNSPLHF	TGTGCCAGTAGCCTCGGGACAGTCTATAATTCACCCCTCCACTTT
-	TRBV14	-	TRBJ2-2	CASSQYRGLLKGAGELFF	TGTGCCAGCAGCCAATACCGGGGCCTACTAAAGGGGGCCGGGGAGCTGTTTTTT
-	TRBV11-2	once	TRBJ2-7	CASSQRSRAHEQYF	TGTGCCAGCAGCCAGAGGTCACGGGCCCACGAGCAGTACTTC
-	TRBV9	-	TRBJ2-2	CASSDRSSANTGELFF	TGTGCCAGCAGCGATCGCTCCTCGGCGAACACCGGGGAGCTGTTTTTT
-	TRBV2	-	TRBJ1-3	CASSDFSSGNTIYF	TGTGCCAGCAGTGATTTCTCTTCTGGAAACACCATATATTTT
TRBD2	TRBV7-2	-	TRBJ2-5	CASSKRTSGGRETQYF	TGTGCCAGCAGCAAGAGGACTAGCGGGGGCAGAGAGACCCAGTACTTC
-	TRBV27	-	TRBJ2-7	CASSPFPGAGYEQYF	TGTGCCAGCAGTCCCTTCCCAGGAGCCGGCTACGAGCAGTACTTC
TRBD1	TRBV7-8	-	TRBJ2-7	CASSPRQGASSYEQYF	TGTGCCAGCAGCCCAAGACAGGGCGCGAGCTCCTACGAGCAGTACTTC
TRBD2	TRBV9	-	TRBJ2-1	CASSVEVGREKDNEQFF	TGTGCCAGCAGCGTAGAAGTAGGGCGGGAGAAAGACAATGAGCAGTTCTTC
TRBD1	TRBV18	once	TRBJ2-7	CASSPKQGSSSYEQYF	TGTGCCAGCTCACCGAAACAGGGGTCGAGCTCCTACGAGCAGTACTTC
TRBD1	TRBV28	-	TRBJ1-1	CASSFGQGGSNTEAFF	TGTGCCAGCAGTTTTGGACAGGGGGGATCGAACACTGAAGCTTTCTTT
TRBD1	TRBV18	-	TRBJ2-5	CASSDRDRARETQYF	TGTGCCAGCTCGGACCGGGACAGGGCGCGAGAGACCCAGTACTTC
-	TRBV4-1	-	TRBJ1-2	CASRGLNYGYTF	TGCGCCAGCAGAGGACTGAACTATGGCTACACCTTC
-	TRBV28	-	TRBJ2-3	CASTPNPGVGTDTQYF	TGTGCCAGCACCCCCAACCCTGGCGTCGGCACAGATACGCAGTATTTT
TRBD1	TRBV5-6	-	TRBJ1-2	CASSPLTRGQGARGYTF	TGTGCCAGCAGCCCACTCACCCGGGGACAGGGGGCCAGGGGCTACACCTTC
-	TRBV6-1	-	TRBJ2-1	CASRPVRGGDNEQFF	TGTGCCAGCAGGCCGGTGAGGGGGGGGGACAATGAGCAGTTCTTC
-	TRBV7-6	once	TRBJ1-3	CASSSYPPGNTIYF	TGTGCCAGCAGCTCGTACCCGCCTGGAAACACCATATATTTT
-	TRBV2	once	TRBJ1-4	CASKGRLREKLFF	TGTGCCAGCAAGGGCCGGCTGAGGGAAAAACTGTTTTTT
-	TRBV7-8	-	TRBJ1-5	CASSLGKVGQPQHF	TGTGCCAGCAGCTTAGGAAAAGTAGGGCAGCCCCAGCATTTT
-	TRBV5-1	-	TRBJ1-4	CASSFGRDNEKLFF	TGCGCCAGCAGCTTTGGCCGAGATAATGAAAAACTGTTTTTT
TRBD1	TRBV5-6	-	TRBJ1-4	CASSLRLTGGEKLFF	TGTGCCAGCAGCTTGAGGCTGACAGGGGGAGAAAAACTGTTTTTT
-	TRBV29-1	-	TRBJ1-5	CSVADGIGNQPQHF	TGCAGCGTTGCGGATGGGATAGGGAATCAGCCCCAGCATTTT
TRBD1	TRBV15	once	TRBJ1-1	CATSPGQGAWRNTEAFF	TGTGCCACCAGCCCGGGACAGGGGGCATGGAGGAACACTGAAGCTTTCTTT
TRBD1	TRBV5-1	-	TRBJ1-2	CASSAGTGDGYTF	TGCGCCAGCAGCGCCGGGACAGGGGATGGCTACACCTTC
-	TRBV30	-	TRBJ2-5	CAWSESRGWETQYF	TGTGCCTGGAGTGAGAGTCGCGGCTGGGAGACCCAGTACTTC
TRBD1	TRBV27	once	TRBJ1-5	CATQGGSGNQPQHF	TGTGCCACCCAAGGGGGCTCGGGCAATCAGCCCCAGCATTTT
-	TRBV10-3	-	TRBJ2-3	CASTRTASTDTQYF	TGTGCCAGCACCAGGACAGCTAGCACAGATACGCAGTATTTT
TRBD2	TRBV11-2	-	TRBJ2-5	CASSLGAAGGERETQYF	TGTGCCAGCAGCTTAGGAGCGGCGGGAGGGGAACGGGAGACCCAGTACTTC
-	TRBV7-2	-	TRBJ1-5	CASSLVIGEDQPQHF	TGTGCCAGCAGCTTAGTTATCGGTGAGGATCAGCCCCAGCATTTT
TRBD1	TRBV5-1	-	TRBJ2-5	CASNSGWTGGSETQYF	TGCGCCAGCAACAGTGGATGGACAGGGGGCAGCGAGACCCAGTACTTC
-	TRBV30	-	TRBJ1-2	CAWRRPPRANTNYGYTF	TGTGCCTGGAGGCGCCCGCCTCGGGCGAATACTAACTATGGCTACACCTTC
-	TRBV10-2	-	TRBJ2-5	CASSSGRQETQYF	TGCGCCAGCAGTTCCGGGCGCCAAGAGACCCAGTACTTC